This passage covers 26 T cell receptor beta chains from one sample sequenced in a study of neurological immune-mediated disorders (dated by TCRdb to between 2019 and 2020). The time point label of this sample denotes: longitudinal time-point 3. The receptor library was made with 5' RACE. The sample was run on an Illumina HiSeq 2500. TCRdb took the public reads, trimmed them with fastp at Q25, ran MiXCR for clone calling and kept in-frame beta chains. Rows merge per CDR3 protein into single entries with the most common DNA and genes. Within this sample are approximately 80,000 distinct CDR3 sequences, with roughly 4.5% of them counted one time only. The ten biggest clones cover 5% to 6% of the sample. The sample comprised PBMCs. The receptor set was obtained from a woman aged 55 to 70 with multiple sclerosis.

This clonotype was observed at least ten times. The CDR3 reads CASSSGLSGTDTQYF. The DNA for the CDR3 is TGCGCCAGCAGCTCTGGACTGTCAGGCACAGATACGCAGTATTTT. The chain uses TRBV5-1 and TRBJ2-3; perhaps TRBD2 as D (5 bases). Between the trimmed V and J ends, which lost 3 bases and 1 base, there was a span of 12 bases. The germline V gene encodes CDR1 SGHRS and CDR2 YFSETQ. The CDR3 runs to 15 residues.

This clonotype was picked up many times. The J gene is TRBJ2-6, the V gene TRBV6-5; either TRBD1 or TRBD2 may supply D (6 bases each). CDR1 and CDR2 (germline): MNHEY, SVGAGI. V was cut by 10 bases and J by 2 bases, with 12 bases left in between. The CDR3 runs to 14 residues. CDR3 bases: TGTGCCACAAAAGGGGGGACTGGGGCCAACGTCCTGACTTTC. As protein: CATKGGTGANVLTF.

This clonotype was detected many times. V gene TRBV29-1 combines with J gene TRBJ1-1; TRBD1 matches at 11 bases. V lost 4 bases, J lost 4 bases, and 2 bases stayed unmatched. The CDR3 spans 13 residues. Germline CDR1 reads SQVTM; CDR2 reads ANQGSEA. The CDR3 spells CSVGTGGFTEAFF. For the CDR3, the DNA is TGCAGCGTTGGGACAGGGGGCTTCACTGAAGCTTTCTTT.

The chain carries TRBV20-1 and TRBJ1-1, with D perhaps TRBD1 (5 bases). The CDR3 loop spans 14 amino acids. CDR1 DFQATT and CDR2 SNEGSKA come from the germline V gene (reference sequence). V lost 2 bases and J lost 5, with 15 bases in between. In DNA, the CDR3 is TGCAGTGCTAGAATGGGGCTAGGAGTTACTGAAGCTTTCTTT. This gives the protein CSARMGLGVTEAFF.

At least ten counts were recorded for this clonotype. The chain couples TRBV3-1 to TRBJ1-1; D not certain. From germline, CDR1 is LGHDT and CDR2 YNNKEL (reference sequence). This CDR3 contains 14 residues. Deletions cut 1 base from V and 8 bases from J, with 14 bases between. This CDR3 is CASSQVNRAGEAFF. CDR3 nucleotides: TGTGCCAGCAGCCAAGTGAATCGTGCGGGGGAAGCTTTCTTT.

This chain uses TRBV3-1 with TRBJ2-2; D gene unclear. Germline V gives CDR1 LGHDT, CDR2 YNNKEL (reference sequence). Trimming took 6 bases from V and 5 from J, leaving 7 bases between them. The CDR3 runs 12 residues. The CDR3, as DNA: TGTGCCAGCAGGAAACAAACCGGGGAGCTGTTTTTT. Its protein product is CASRKQTGELFF.

This clonotype was seen at least ten times. This sequence joins TRBV28 and TRBJ2-2; the D is unclear. This CDR3 has 13 amino acids. Germline V lookup: CDR1 MDHEN, CDR2 SYDVKM. Trimming took 7 bases from V and 2 from J, leaving 8 bases between them. The CDR3 spells CASTQDNTGELFF. In DNA form, the CDR3 reads TGTGCCAGCACTCAGGATAACACCGGGGAGCTGTTTTTT.

This clonotype was counted many times. V gene TRBV20-1 combines with J gene TRBJ1-1; D uncertain. V gave up 6 bases and J gave up 3 bases, with 11 bases separating them. The germline V gene has CDR1 DFQATT and CDR2 SNEGSKA (reference sequence). The CDR3 runs 12 residues. This chain's CDR3 is CSAMERDTEAFF. DNA for the CDR3: TGCAGTGCAATGGAAAGAGACACTGAAGCTTTCTTT.

This clonotype showed up many times. The V call is TRBV2, the J call TRBJ2-2, with 7 positions matching TRBD2. This CDR3 is built from 13 residues. In germline, CDR1 is SNHLY, CDR2 FYNNEI. V dropped 8 bases and J dropped 6; count of bases not matched to a gene: 6. CDR3 sequence: CASRGRVPGELFF. CDR3 nucleotides: TGTGCCAGCCGGGGGAGGGTGCCCGGGGAGCTGTTTTTT. Based on the CDR3 plus reference TRBV2 and TRBJ2-2, the full variable domain is EPEVTQTPSHQVTQMGQEVILRCVPISNHLYFYWYRQILGQKVEFLVSFYNNEISEKSEIFDDQFSVERPDGSNFTLKIRSTKLEDSAMYFCASRGRVPGELFFGEGSRLTVL.

This clonotype was found many times. The rearrangement links TRBV7-2 to TRBJ2-2; weak D call: TRBD1 (5 bases). V gave up 5 bases and J gave up 1 base, with 8 bases separating them. The CDR3 is 14 residues long. The germline CDR1 and CDR2 sequences are SGHTA and FQGNSA. This CDR3 reads CASSIQVNTGELFF. The CDR3 nucleotides read TGTGCCAGCAGCATACAGGTGAACACCGGGGAGCTGTTTTTT.

This clonotype occurred many times. The chain joins TRBV4-1 to TRBJ2-1; TRBD1 aligns across 8 bases. The germline V gene has CDR1 MGHRA and CDR2 YSYEKL. J gave up 8 bases and V 1 base, and 7 bases lay outside the gene matches. The CDR3 is 15 amino acids. In nucleotides, the CDR3 is TGCGCCAGCAGCCAAGGGGGCGCAGGGGGCGATGAGCAGTTCTTC. Residues: CASSQGGAGGDEQFF.

This clonotype came up many times. The V call is TRBV7-9, the J call TRBJ2-7, with 9 positions matching TRBD1. The CDR3 runs 18 residues. The V and J ends lost 1 base and 0 bases, in that order; junction bases with no gene match: 10. The germline gives CDR1 SEHNR, CDR2 FQNEAQ (reference sequence). The CDR3 DNA reads as TGTGCCAGCAGCTTAGGGGGACAGGGCCGACTTAGCTCCTACGAGCAGTACTTC. Its translation is CASSLGGQGRLSSYEQYF. The full variable domain, rest sourced from reference TRBV7-9 and TRBJ2-7, is DTGVSQNPRHKITKRGQNVTFRCDPISEHNRLYWYRQTLGQGPEFLTYFQNEAQLEKSRLLSDRFSAERPKGSFSTLEIQRTEQGDSAMYLCASSLGGQGRLSSYEQYFGPGTRLTVT.

This clonotype was observed a few times. This sequence joins TRBV7-9 and TRBJ2-7; D gene unclear. Germline assignment: CDR1 SEHNR and CDR2 FQNEAQ (reference sequence). The CDR3 is 14 residues long. V dropped 5 bases and J dropped 3 bases, with 14 bases sitting between them. CDR3 region: CASSPGRLGYEQYF. CDR3 DNA sequence: TGTGCCAGCAGCCCCGGACGTCTGGGCTACGAGCAGTACTTC.

This clonotype was recorded at least ten times. This chain joins TRBV5-1 and TRBJ2-3; D possibly corresponds to TRBD2 (5 bases). The germline V gene encodes CDR1 SGHRS and CDR2 YFSETQ. The CDR3 spans 15 residues. V lost 1 base and J 1 base, leaving 10 bases between the germline ends. CDR3 sequence reads: CASSLSGKGTDTQYF. Here the CDR3 DNA reads TGCGCCAGCAGCTTGTCCGGGAAGGGCACAGATACGCAGTATTTT.

A few counts support this clonotype. This chain uses TRBV20-1 with TRBJ2-7; D may be TRBD2 (6 bases). The CDR3 contains 17 residues. Germline CDR1 DFQATT, CDR2 SNEGSKA (reference sequence). The V end lost 3 bases, the J end lost 4 bases, and 25 bases lay between the germline ends. The CDR3 nucleotides are TGCAGTGCTAGCCCCCCGGCGGGACCCGATACCCCTTACGAGCAGTACTTC. Encoded protein: CSASPPAGPDTPYEQYF.

In this sample, this clonotype turned up many times. This chain joins TRBV7-2 and TRBJ1-3; D not resolved. Germline V gene data show CDR1 as SGHTA and CDR2 as FQGNSA. The CDR3 is made up of 14 amino acids. The V end lost 7 bases, the J end lost 0 bases, and 10 bases lay between the germline ends. CDR3 in amino acids: CASTPLSSGNTIYF. CDR3 coding DNA: TGTGCCAGCACCCCATTGAGCTCTGGAAACACCATATATTTT. The complete variable domain, with remaining parts taken from reference TRBV7-2 and TRBJ1-3, reads GAGVSQSPSNKVTEKGKDVELRCDPISGHTALYWYRQSLGQGLEFLIYFQGNSAPDKSGLPSDRFSAERTGGSVSTLTIQRTQQEDSAVYLCASTPLSSGNTIYFGEGSWLTVV.

The sample holds many counts of this clonotype. This chain uses TRBV5-1 with TRBJ2-5; D is undetermined. Germline V CDR1 and CDR2: SGHRS, YFSETQ. V was trimmed by 1 base and J by 4 bases, leaving 5 bases between them. The CDR3 covers 12 residues. The DNA for the CDR3 is TGCGCCAGCAGCTTGAAGGGAGAGACCCAGTACTTC. Translation: CASSLKGETQYF. The complete variable domain, with remaining parts taken from reference TRBV5-1 and TRBJ2-5, reads KAGVTQTPRYLIKTRGQQVTLSCSPISGHRSVSWYQQTPGQGLQFLFEYFSETQRNKGNFPGRFSGRQFSNSRSEMNVSTLELGDSALYLCASSLKGETQYFGPGTRLLVL.

This clonotype has at least ten counts. This chain joins TRBV3-1 and TRBJ2-1; TRBD1 matches 7 bases. The V and J ends lost 4 bases and 1 base, in that order; junction bases with no gene match: 4. CDR1 and CDR2 from the germline V gene are LGHDT and YNNKEL (reference sequence). This CDR3 comprises 15 residues. This CDR3 reads CASSLDRASYNEQFF. CDR3 DNA sequence: TGTGCCAGCAGCCTCGACAGGGCGTCCTACAATGAGCAGTTCTTC.

This clonotype was seen many times. The genes are TRBV7-9 and TRBJ1-5; D unclear. Trimming took off 8 bases at V and 7 bases at J, with 15 bases between the two ends. Per germline, CDR1 SEHNR and CDR2 FQNEAQ (reference sequence). This CDR3 has 13 residues. The CDR3 DNA follows: TGTGCCAGCGGGCGGGGATCAAGGCAGCCCCAGCATTTT. It codes for CASGRGSRQPQHF.

In its sample, this clonotype was seen many times. This sequence joins TRBV3-1 and TRBJ2-3, with D unclear. With 2 bases removed from V and 4 bases from J, the gap between germline ends came to 4 bases. The CDR3 length is 12 residues. Germline CDR1 and CDR2: LGHDT and YNNKEL (reference sequence). The CDR3 here is CASSQTADTQYF. The CDR3, as DNA: TGTGCCAGCAGCCAAACAGCAGATACGCAGTATTTT.

This clonotype was observed many times. This chain links TRBV11-1 with TRBJ2-7; TRBD1 matches 10 bases. The CDR3 is made up of 14 amino acids. Germline assignment: CDR1 SGHAT and CDR2 FQDESV (reference sequence). The V gene end was trimmed by 5 bases and the J gene end by 2 bases; junction bases not matched to a gene: 3. This CDR3 is CASSRDRGTYEQYF. The CDR3 nucleotides are TGTGCCAGCAGCAGGGACAGGGGCACCTACGAGCAGTACTTC. The full variable domain, with the rest looked up from reference TRBV11-1 and TRBJ2-7, is EAEVAQSPRYKITEKSQAVAFWCDPISGHATLYWYRQILGQGPELLVQFQDESVVDDSQLPKDRFSAERLKGVDSTLKIQPAELGDSAMYLCASSRDRGTYEQYFGPGTRLTVT.

Many counts were recorded for this clonotype. This chain links TRBV5-1 with TRBJ2-3, with D maybe TRBD2 (5 bases). The germline V gene encodes CDR1 SGHRS and CDR2 YFSETQ. This CDR3 is built from 15 residues. Trimming removed 0 bases at V and 1 base at J, with 9 bases between. The chain's CDR3 is CASSLAGVGTDTQYF. The DNA of the CDR3 is TGCGCCAGCAGCTTGGCCGGGGTAGGCACAGATACGCAGTATTTT.

This clonotype was observed many times. This chain uses TRBV5-8 with TRBJ1-2; D remains ambiguous. The CDR3 is made up of 12 amino acids. Trimming took off 2 bases at V and 9 bases at J, with 11 bases between the two ends. Germline CDR1 reads SGHTS; CDR2 reads YDEGEE. This CDR3 is CASSFPGGSYTF. The DNA of the CDR3 is TGTGCCAGCAGCTTCCCGGGAGGAAGCTACACCTTC.

The sample holds many counts of this clonotype. V usage is TRBV4-2 and J usage is TRBJ2-1; the D call may be TRBD1 or TRBD2 (5 bases each). CDR1 LGHNA and CDR2 YNFKEQ come from the germline V gene. The V end lost 1 base, the J end lost 10 bases, and 8 bases lay between the germline ends. The CDR3 has 12 residues. The DNA of the CDR3 is TGTGCCAGCAGCCAAGGGGACGCAGAGCAGTTCTTC. It specifies CASSQGDAEQFF.

This clonotype was seen ten or more times. This rearrangement joins TRBV5-1 to TRBJ2-7; D remains unclear. This CDR3 has 13 amino acids. The germline CDR1 and CDR2 sequences are SGHRS and YFSETQ. Trimming cost V 4 bases and J 6 bases, with 14 bases left between them. CDR3 amino acids: CASSPGLASEQYF. The CDR3, as DNA: TGCGCCAGCAGCCCCGGGCTGGCGTCCGAGCAGTACTTC.

This clonotype was seen many times. This chain connects TRBV27 to TRBJ2-3; 9 positions agree with TRBD2. Germline lookup yields CDR1 MNHEY and CDR2 SMNVEV (reference sequence). Trimming cost V 4 bases and J 2 bases; bases outside gene matches: 4. The CDR3 covers 15 residues. The CDR3 here is CASSSPSGATDTQYF. Written as DNA, the CDR3 is TGTGCCAGCAGTTCCCCTAGCGGGGCCACAGATACGCAGTATTTT.